These T cell receptor beta chains were read from a single sample in a study of CD8 T cells in ankylosing spondylitis. MiXCR, run by TCRdb on the 5' RACE reads, gives a single entry per CDR3 protein. The sample has 160,000 or so distinct CDR3 sequences, just over 9.5% seen once. Sequenced sample: blood, either unsorted or a sorted T cell fraction (not recorded which). The receptors here all came from a female donor with ankylosing spondylitis or in good health (not recorded which). CDR3s include the opening cysteine and the closing phenylalanine or tryptophan. Each record gives: D gene, clone size, V gene, J gene, CDR3 protein, CDR3 DNA. A D gene is named only where the DNA matches it firmly. Only part of the rows carry a size: once, few, many, or a class if the clone is expanded.

TRBD2	few	TRBV12-5	TRBJ2-2	CASPSGRLNTGELFF	TGTGCTAGCCCTAGCGGGAGGTTAAACACCGGGGAGCTGTTTTTT
TRBD1	.	TRBV19	TRBJ1-1	CASSIGTGMNTEAFF	TGTGCCAGTAGTATCGGGACAGGGATGAACACTGAAGCTTTCTTT
TRBD1	many	TRBV6-5	TRBJ1-2	CASSFRTGSPGYTF	TGTGCCAGCAGTTTCAGGACAGGGAGTCCTGGCTACACCTTC
TRBD2	few	TRBV28	TRBJ2-7	CASSLSGAGGGAYEQYF	TGTGCCAGCAGTTTATCAGGAGCGGGAGGGGGGGCCTACGAGCAGTACTTC
TRBD1	few	TRBV25-1	TRBJ2-7	CASSDQGDYEQYF	TGTGCCAGCAGTGATCAGGGGGACTACGAGCAGTACTTC
.	.	TRBV5-1	TRBJ2-3	CASSSGQFRGGPDRDTQYF	TGCGCCAGCAGCTCGGGACAGTTTCGCGGAGGGCCTGATAGAGATACGCAGTATTTT
.	many	TRBV10-2	TRBJ1-1	CASSEFGATEAFF	TGCGCCAGCAGTGAGTTTGGGGCTACTGAAGCTTTCTTT
.	.	TRBV6-5	TRBJ2-5	CASSYSDYQETQYF	TGTGCCAGCAGTTACTCGGATTACCAAGAGACCCAGTACTTC
.	many	TRBV7-9	TRBJ1-2	CASSLFPRAGYGYTF	TGTGCCAGCAGCTTATTCCCTCGGGCAGGCTATGGCTACACCTTC
.	many	TRBV12-3/TRBV12-4	TRBJ2-1	CASSLAPEGEQFF	TGTGCCAGCAGTTTAGCGCCCGAGGGCGAGCAGTTCTTC
.	few	TRBV27	TRBJ2-7	CASSFVGGGSYEQYF	TGTGCCAGCAGTTTTGTGGGAGGGGGGTCCTACGAGCAGTACTTC
.	.	TRBV7-9	TRBJ2-5	CASSGTGFLADETQYF	TGTGCCAGCAGCGGGACGGGCTTTTTGGCGGATGAGACCCAGTACTTC
TRBD2	.	TRBV4-2	TRBJ2-1	CASSPVAGIPNIPNNEQFF	TGTGCCAGCAGCCCCGTAGCGGGGATACCCAATATTCCTAACAATGAGCAGTTCTTC
.	few	TRBV11-2	TRBJ2-1	CASSLVAYNNEQFF	TGTGCCAGCAGCTTAGTAGCGTATAACAATGAGCAGTTCTTC
.	.	TRBV10-3	TRBJ1-4	CAISESVVGAKEKLFF	TGTGCCATCAGTGAGTCTGTAGTGGGGGCAAAGGAAAAACTGTTTTTT
TRBD2	.	TRBV27	TRBJ2-7	CASSSRGRALYEQYF	TGTGCCAGCAGTTCTCGAGGGAGGGCCCTCTACGAGCAGTACTTC
.	many	TRBV5-6	TRBJ1-5	CASSFGGDHQPQHF	TGTGCCAGCAGCTTTGGGGGGGACCATCAGCCCCAGCATTTT
.	few	TRBV14	TRBJ1-3	CASSPPGRGGNTIYF	TGTGCCAGCAGCCCACCAGGGAGGGGTGGAAACACCATATATTTT
TRBD2	.	TRBV5-1	TRBJ2-1	CASSFTSGRSPRIYNEQFF	TGCGCCAGCAGCTTCACTAGCGGGAGGTCCCCCCGGATTTATAATGAGCAGTTCTTC
TRBD2	many	TRBV20-1	TRBJ2-1	CSGGERDSYNEQFF	TGCAGTGGAGGCGAGCGGGACTCCTACAATGAGCAGTTCTTC
TRBD2	few	TRBV29-1	TRBJ2-3	CSVGPLTSGTDTQYF	TGCAGCGTTGGCCCCCTGACTAGCGGGACAGATACGCAGTATTTT
.	.	TRBV20-1	TRBJ2-7	CSARDGLSSYEQYF	TGCAGTGCTAGAGATGGACTTAGCTCCTACGAGCAGTACTTC
.	.	TRBV25-1	TRBJ1-1	CASSEWGMNTEAFF	TGTGCCAGCAGTGAATGGGGGATGAACACTGAAGCTTTCTTT
.	many	TRBV29-1	TRBJ2-2	CSVGSGPGELFF	TGCAGCGTTGGCTCGGGCCCCGGGGAGCTGTTTTTT
TRBD1	many	TRBV7-9	TRBJ2-4	CASSLVQGAKNIQYF	TGTGCCAGCAGCTTAGTACAGGGGGCCAAAAACATTCAGTACTTC
.	few	TRBV6-2/TRBV6-3	TRBJ2-1	CASASGAGGEQFF	TGTGCCAGCGCCTCCGGGGCCGGTGGTGAGCAGTTCTTC
.	.	TRBV7-9	TRBJ2-1	CASSGPGLDNEQFF	TGTGCCAGCAGCGGCCCGGGACTCGACAATGAGCAGTTCTTC
.	.	TRBV27	TRBJ2-7	CASSWPSGGKAYEQYF	TGTGCCAGCAGTTGGCCTTCCGGGGGAAAAGCCTACGAGCAGTACTTC
.	many	TRBV12-3/TRBV12-4	TRBJ2-2	CASSPPLYTGELFF	TGTGCCAGCAGTCCGCCCCTTTATACCGGGGAGCTGTTTTTT
.	few	TRBV25-1	TRBJ2-7	CASSEVGQGNEQYF	TGTGCCAGCAGTGAAGTAGGTCAGGGGAACGAGCAGTACTTC
TRBD2	.	TRBV7-6	TRBJ2-3	CASSFGGGDTDTQYF	TGTGCCAGCAGCTTTGGCGGGGGTGACACAGATACGCAGTATTTT
TRBD2	few	TRBV10-2	TRBJ2-7	CASSESGLGGEQYF	TGCGCCAGCAGTGAGTCGGGACTAGGGGGCGAGCAGTACTTC
.	few	TRBV30	TRBJ1-3	CACQGRVDTIYF	TGTGCCTGCCAGGGGAGAGTGGACACCATATATTTT
.	few	TRBV5-1	TRBJ1-1	CASSLSTQTEAFF	TGCGCCAGCAGCTTGTCTACACAGACTGAAGCTTTCTTT
.	many	TRBV12-3/TRBV12-4	TRBJ2-3	CASSFMQVPDTQYF	TGTGCCAGCAGTTTCATGCAGGTTCCAGATACGCAGTATTTT
TRBD1	many	TRBV29-1	TRBJ2-7	CSVAQGTSNEQYF	TGCAGCGTTGCACAGGGGACCTCGAACGAGCAGTACTTC
.	many	TRBV7-9	TRBJ2-5	CASSPELWETQYF	TGTGCCAGCAGCCCTGAACTATGGGAGACCCAGTACTTC
.	few	TRBV6-5	TRBJ1-6	CAGSSPLHF	TGTGCCGGTAGTTCACCCCTCCACTTT
.	.	TRBV2	TRBJ2-3	CASMGAADTQYF	TGTGCCAGCATGGGGGCGGCGGATACGCAGTATTTT
.	.	TRBV12-3/TRBV12-4	TRBJ2-5	CASSLAGGRSQYF	TGTGCCAGCAGTTTAGCGGGAGGACGGTCCCAGTACTTC
.	few	TRBV30	TRBJ1-6	CAWSVGTPLHF	TGTGCCTGGAGTGTAGGGACACCCCTCCACTTT
.	.	TRBV7-9	TRBJ1-1	CASSLLSDPEAFF	TGTGCCAGCAGCTTACTTTCGGATCCTGAAGCTTTCTTT
.	few	TRBV12-3/TRBV12-4	TRBJ2-5	CASSSPADVQETQYF	TGTGCCAGCAGTTCCCCCGCGGACGTACAAGAGACCCAGTACTTC
.	many	TRBV9	TRBJ2-5	CASSARPIPDRLGETQYF	TGTGCCAGCAGCGCCCGCCCTATACCGGACAGACTCGGTGAGACCCAGTACTTC
.	.	TRBV2	TRBJ2-1	CASPLVGEQFF	TGTGCCAGCCCACTAGTGGGTGAGCAGTTCTTC
.	few	TRBV10-1	TRBJ2-2	CASSETGINTGELFF	TGCGCCAGCAGTGAAACAGGGATAAACACCGGGGAGCTGTTTTTT
.	few	TRBV27	TRBJ2-7	CASSSWAFSYEQYF	TGTGCCAGCAGTTCCTGGGCCTTCTCCTACGAGCAGTACTTC
TRBD1	few	TRBV10-3	TRBJ2-1	CAIRRKGQGFNEQFF	TGTGCCATCAGAAGGAAAGGACAGGGATTCAATGAGCAGTTCTTC
.	many	TRBV7-9	TRBJ2-7	CASSGSQNEQYF	TGTGCCAGCAGCGGATCACAGAACGAGCAGTACTTC
.	many	TRBV25-1	TRBJ2-7	CASSNLRLAPGEQYF	TGTGCCAGCAGTAACCTGAGACTTGCCCCCGGCGAGCAGTACTTC
TRBD2	many	TRBV6-1	TRBJ2-2	CASSEASGSTGELFF	TGTGCCAGCAGTGAAGCCAGCGGGAGTACCGGGGAGCTGTTTTTT
.	few	TRBV27	TRBJ1-1	CASSLGGGSEAFF	TGTGCCAGCAGTTTAGGGGGAGGGTCTGAAGCTTTCTTT
.	few	TRBV9	TRBJ2-7	CASSVAALSYEQYF	TGTGCCAGCAGCGTAGCTGCCCTCTCCTACGAGCAGTACTTC
TRBD2	.	TRBV24-1	TRBJ2-1	CATESSGISYNEQFF	TGTGCCACCGAATCTAGCGGGATATCCTACAATGAGCAGTTCTTC
TRBD2	.	TRBV20-1	TRBJ2-7	CSAVSGSGNYEQYF	TGCAGTGCTGTCAGCGGGAGCGGAAACTACGAGCAGTACTTC